The next 3 T cell receptor beta chains were all read from a single sample in a study of CD8+ T cells in alopecia areata. Sequencing relied on a cDNA template that was reverse transcribed from extracted RNA. Generated by immunoSEQ multiplex PCR, the TCRdb table keeps only in-frame clones and is missing some. This table holds roughly 170,000 clones, 50% to 75% found once. The input for sequencing was CD4+ T cells sorted from blood, taken at week 0. Receptor source: a human donor with alopecia areata.

The J gene is TRBJ1-6, the V gene TRBV5-1; no definite D call. Trimming pared 5 bases from V and 7 bases from J, leaving 7 bases between. The V gene's germline CDR1 is SGHRS and CDR2 YFSETQ. The CDR3 has 12 amino acids. CDR3: CASSAENSPLHF. CDR3 nucleotide sequence: TGCGCCAGCAGTGCGGAGAATTCACCCCTCCACTTT.

The chain uses TRBV11-2 and TRBJ1-6; D is possibly TRBD1 (6 bases). V lost 3 bases and J 7 bases, leaving 13 bases between the germline ends. Germline values: CDR1 SGHAT, CDR2 FQNNGV. The CDR3 runs 15 residues. The CDR3 DNA is TGTGCCAGCAGCTTGGCAGGGGTAGGGAATTCACCCCTCCACTTT. Encoded protein: CASSLAGVGNSPLHF. Full variable domain (rest looked up from reference TRBV11-2 and TRBJ1-6): EAGVAQSPRYKIIEKRQSVAFWCNPISGHATLYWYQQILGQGPKLLIQFQNNGVVDDSQLPKDRFSAERLKGVDSTLKIQPAKLEDSAVYLCASSLAGVGNSPLHFGNGTRLTVT.

This clone occurred once. V is TRBV2 and J is TRBJ1-6; D call uncertain. Germline V gene sequence: CDR1 SNHLY, CDR2 FYNNEI. Trimming removed 8 bases from V and 0 bases from J, with 14 bases in between. The length of the CDR3 is 16 residues. CDR3 protein: CASFLAGSSYNSPLHF. The CDR3 coding sequence is TGTGCCAGCTTCCTCGCGGGGAGCTCCTATAATTCACCCCTCCACTTT.